This is a list of T cell receptor beta chains from one sample in a study of graft-versus-host responses after intestinal transplantation. These receptors' antigens are unknown. Assay used: immunoSEQ multiplex PCR; TCRdb lists only in-frame clones, some missing. The data contain about 88,000 clones, about 90% of them singletons. Sequences were derived from unstimulated CD4+ T cells sorted from spleen or lymph node cells, sampled before intestinal transplant. These receptor sequences come from a human donor who received an intestinal transplant. The conserved cysteine and the conserved F or W are not part of the CDR3 here. A D gene is named only where the DNA matches it firmly.

j_call d_call v_call cdr3_aa
TRBJ2-7 TRBD1 TRBV19 ASSRTGQSYEQY
TRBJ1-5 NA TRBV5-6 ASSFLSGQPQH
TRBJ2-1 TRBD1 TRBV6-5 ASRSIQGAVGNEQF
TRBJ1-3 NA TRBV5-5 ASSFAPGTGNTIY
TRBJ1-5 TRBD1 TRBV10-2 AIPNDQGEYSNQPQH
TRBJ2-7 NA TRBV5-1 ASSLNPGTYEQY
TRBJ1-3 NA TRBV5-8 ASSPRDASGNTIY
TRBJ1-2 NA TRBV5-1 ASSLGGEGHYGYT
TRBJ2-3 NA TRBV19 ASSIVGGADTQY
TRBJ1-4 NA TRBV7-2 ASGSRGLRGKLF
TRBJ2-1 TRBD2 TRBV10-3 AITGGAGNEQF
TRBJ2-7 NA TRBV18 ASSPRTYPYEQY
TRBJ2-7 TRBD1 TRBV11-2 ASSSRQGSPYEQY
TRBJ1-1 NA TRBV14 ASSGSTEAF
TRBJ1-2 NA TRBV7-2 ASSGEVNYGYT
TRBJ1-6 NA TRBV6-1 ASKRGIGSPLH
TRBJ2-7 NA TRBV10-3 AISGEQGWEQY
TRBJ2-2 NA TRBV7-3 ASSSLGGRGTGELF
TRBJ1-1 NA TRBV29-1 SVEGRMNTEAF
TRBJ2-7 TRBD1 TRBV29-1 SVEGRGQGSHEQY
TRBJ2-5 TRBD1 TRBV7-9 ASSLGQTGETQY
TRBJ1-2 NA TRBV6-5 ATRTAYGYT
TRBJ2-7 TRBD1 TRBV6-5 ASSYSGTGNWKQY
TRBJ2-2 NA TRBV7-6 ASSLVEAGELF
TRBJ2-3 NA TRBV6-5 ASSRDGYTDTQY
TRBJ2-1 TRBD2 TRBV5-4 ASSLLAGGPGEQF
TRBJ2-7 TRBD2 TRBV6-1 ASSEAGWGGKYEQY
TRBJ1-5 NA TRBV2 ASRADRNQPQH
TRBJ2-7 TRBD1 TRBV19 ASSMVSGTGGYEQY
TRBJ1-1 NA TRBV5-6 ASSRFQGTEAF